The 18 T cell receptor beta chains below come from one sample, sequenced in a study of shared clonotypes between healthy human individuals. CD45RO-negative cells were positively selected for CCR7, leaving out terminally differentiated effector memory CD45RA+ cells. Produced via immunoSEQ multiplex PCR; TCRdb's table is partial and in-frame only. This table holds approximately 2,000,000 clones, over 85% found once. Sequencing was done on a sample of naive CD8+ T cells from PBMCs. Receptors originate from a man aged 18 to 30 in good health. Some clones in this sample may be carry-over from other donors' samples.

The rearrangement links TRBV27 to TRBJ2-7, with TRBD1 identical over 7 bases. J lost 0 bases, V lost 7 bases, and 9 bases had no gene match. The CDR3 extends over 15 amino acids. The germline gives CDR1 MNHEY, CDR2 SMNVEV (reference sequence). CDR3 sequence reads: CASKPLRDSSYEQYF. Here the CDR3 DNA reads TGTGCCAGCAAACCCCTGAGGGACAGCTCCTACGAGCAGTACTTC.

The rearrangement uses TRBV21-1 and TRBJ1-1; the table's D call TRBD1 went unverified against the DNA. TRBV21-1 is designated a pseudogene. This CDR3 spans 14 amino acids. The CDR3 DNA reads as TGTGCCAGCAGCAAGGTCAGGGTTCACACTGAAGCTTTCTTT. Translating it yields CASSKVRVHTEAFF.

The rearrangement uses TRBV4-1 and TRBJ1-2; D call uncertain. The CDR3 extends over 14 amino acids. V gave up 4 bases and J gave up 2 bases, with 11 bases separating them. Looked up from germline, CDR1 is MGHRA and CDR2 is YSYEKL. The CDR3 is CASSPIGPNYGYTF. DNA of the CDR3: TGCGCCAGCAGCCCCATCGGCCCGAACTATGGCTACACCTTC.

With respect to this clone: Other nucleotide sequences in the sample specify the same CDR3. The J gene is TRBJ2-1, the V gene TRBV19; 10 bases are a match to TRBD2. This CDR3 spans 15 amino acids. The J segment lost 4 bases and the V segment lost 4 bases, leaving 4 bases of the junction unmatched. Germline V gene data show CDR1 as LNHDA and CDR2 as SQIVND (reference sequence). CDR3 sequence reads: CASSTSGSGYNEQFF. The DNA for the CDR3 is TGTGCCAGTAGTACTAGCGGGAGCGGTTACAATGAGCAGTTCTTC.

In DNA form, the CDR3 reads TGTGCCAGCAGACTCGACGGGAGGAACACTGAAGCTTTCTTT. Translated: CASRLDGRNTEAFF. The chain has TRBV27 and TRBJ1-1; D is uncertain. The CDR3 runs 14 residues. V lost 6 bases and J 1 base, leaving 12 bases between the germline ends. Germline CDR1 is MNHEY and CDR2 is SMNVEV (reference sequence).

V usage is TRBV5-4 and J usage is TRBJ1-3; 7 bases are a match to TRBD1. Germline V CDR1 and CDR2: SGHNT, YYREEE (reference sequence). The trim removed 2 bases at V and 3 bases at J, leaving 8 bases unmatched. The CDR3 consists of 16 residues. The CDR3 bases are TGTGCCAGCAGCTTCTCCTCCGGGACAGTTGGAAACACCATATATTTT. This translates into CASSFSSGTVGNTIYF.

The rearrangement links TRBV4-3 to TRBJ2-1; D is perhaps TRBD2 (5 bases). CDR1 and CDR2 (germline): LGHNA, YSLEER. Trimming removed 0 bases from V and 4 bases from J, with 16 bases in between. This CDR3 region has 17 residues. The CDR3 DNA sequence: TGCGCCAGCAGCCAAGATGAGGGCAGCGGAGCATACAATGAGCAGTTCTTC. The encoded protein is CASSQDEGSGAYNEQFF.

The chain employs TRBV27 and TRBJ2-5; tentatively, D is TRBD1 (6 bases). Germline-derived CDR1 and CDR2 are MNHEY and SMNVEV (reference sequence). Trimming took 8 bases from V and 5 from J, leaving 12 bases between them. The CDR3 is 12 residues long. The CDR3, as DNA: TGTGCCAGCTGGGGGCAGGCGGAGACCCAGTACTTC. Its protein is CASWGQAETQYF.

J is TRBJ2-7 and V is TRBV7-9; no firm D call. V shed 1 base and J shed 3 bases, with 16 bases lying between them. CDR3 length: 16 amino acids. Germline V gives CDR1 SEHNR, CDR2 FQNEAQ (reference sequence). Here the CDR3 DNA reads TGTGCCAGCAGCTTAGTTTTCTCACCCGCCGACTACGAGCAGTACTTC. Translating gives CASSLVFSPADYEQYF.

CDR3 sequence: CASSPRQGLTEAFF. CDR3 DNA sequence: TGTGCCAGTAGCCCAAGACAGGGGCTCACTGAAGCTTTCTTT. V usage is TRBV19 and J usage is TRBJ1-1; TRBD1 aligns across 8 bases. This CDR3 contains 14 residues. After removal of 6 bases from V and 4 bases from J, the junction contained 7 bases not matched to a gene. In germline, CDR1 is LNHDA, CDR2 SQIVND (reference sequence).

The chain's CDR3 is CASSQFHSGGNEQFF. In DNA form, the CDR3 reads TGTGCCAGCAGCCAATTCCATTCGGGTGGCAATGAGCAGTTCTTC. The V call is TRBV14, the J call TRBJ2-1, with D unresolved. Germline V gene sequence: CDR1 SGHDN, CDR2 FVKESK. CDR3 length: 15 residues. V was pared by 2 bases and J by 6 bases, with 14 bases between.

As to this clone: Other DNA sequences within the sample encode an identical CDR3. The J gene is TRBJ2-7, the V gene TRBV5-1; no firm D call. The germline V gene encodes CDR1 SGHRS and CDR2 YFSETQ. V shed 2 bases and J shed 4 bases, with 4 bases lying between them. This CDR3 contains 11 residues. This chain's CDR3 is CASSFKYEQYF. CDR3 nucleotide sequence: TGCGCCAGCAGCTTTAAATACGAGCAGTACTTC.

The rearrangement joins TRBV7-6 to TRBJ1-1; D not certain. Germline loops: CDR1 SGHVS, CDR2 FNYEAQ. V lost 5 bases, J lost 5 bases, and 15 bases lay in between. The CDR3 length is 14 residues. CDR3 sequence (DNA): TGTGCCAGCAGCATAGATCCTAGGGAGACTGAAGCTTTCTTT. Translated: CASSIDPRETEAFF. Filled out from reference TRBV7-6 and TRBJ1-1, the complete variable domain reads GAGVSQSPRYKVTKRGQDVALRCDPISGHVSLYWYRQALGQGPEFLTYFNYEAQQDKSGLPNDRFSAERPEGSISTLTIQRTEQRDSAMYRCASSIDPRETEAFFGQGTRLTVV.

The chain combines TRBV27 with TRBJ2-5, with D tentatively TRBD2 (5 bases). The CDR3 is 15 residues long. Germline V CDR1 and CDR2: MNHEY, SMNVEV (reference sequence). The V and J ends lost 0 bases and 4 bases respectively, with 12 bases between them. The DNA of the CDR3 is TGTGCCAGCAGTTTATCGCTCGGGGTACGAGAGACCCAGTACTTC. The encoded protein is CASSLSLGVRETQYF.

The CDR3 spells CASSLYQGVGVTEAFF. In DNA, the CDR3 is TGTGCCAGCAGCTTGTATCAGGGGGTTGGCGTCACTGAAGCTTTCTTT. The chain combines TRBV5-4 with TRBJ1-1; 7 bases agree with TRBD1. Germline assignment: CDR1 SGHNT and CDR2 YYREEE (reference sequence). V shed 1 base, J shed 4 bases, and the junction held 10 bases outside the gene matches. There are 16 residues in the CDR3.

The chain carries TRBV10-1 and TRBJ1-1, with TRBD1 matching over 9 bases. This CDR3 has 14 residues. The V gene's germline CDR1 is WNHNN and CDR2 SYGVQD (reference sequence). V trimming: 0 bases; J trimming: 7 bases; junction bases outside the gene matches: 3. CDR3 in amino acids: CASSESQGANEAFF. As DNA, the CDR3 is TGCGCCAGCAGTGAGTCACAGGGGGCTAATGAAGCTTTCTTT.

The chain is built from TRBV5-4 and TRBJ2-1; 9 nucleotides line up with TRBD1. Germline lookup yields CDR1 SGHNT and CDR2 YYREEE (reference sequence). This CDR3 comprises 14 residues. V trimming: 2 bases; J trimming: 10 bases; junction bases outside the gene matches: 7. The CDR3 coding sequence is TGTGCCAGCAGCTTTTGGACAGGGGCGGGAGAGCAGTTCTTC. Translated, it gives CASSFWTGAGEQFF.

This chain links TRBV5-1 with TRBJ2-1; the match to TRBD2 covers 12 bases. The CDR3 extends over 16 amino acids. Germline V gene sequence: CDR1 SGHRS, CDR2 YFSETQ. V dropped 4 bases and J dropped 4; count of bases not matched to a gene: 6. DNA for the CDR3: TGCGCCAGCAGCGGCGGGACTAGCGGGTTTTACAATGAGCAGTTCTTC. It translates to CASSGGTSGFYNEQFF.